The 15 T cell receptor beta chains in this list originate from one sample, sequenced in a study of blood T cells in healthy people across ages. The use of a sample-barcoded 5' primer and a J-beta primer mix characterized a second PCR of roughly 6 to 11 cycles. Each CDR3 protein is one row after TCRdb ran MiXCR on the 5' RACE reads. The table lists around 780,000 distinct CDR3 sequences, around 50% of them singletons. Sequencing was carried out using blood. All receptors derive from a man between 35 and 55 years old in good health.

The chain joins TRBV5-1 to TRBJ2-3, with unresolved D. Germline V gene sequence: CDR1 SGHRS, CDR2 YFSETQ. CDR3 length: 15 residues. V lost 1 base, J lost 2 bases, and 11 bases lay in between. DNA for the CDR3: TGCGCCAGCAGCTTGAGAGGATATAACACAGATACGCAGTATTTT. Encoded protein: CASSLRGYNTDTQYF.

This clonotype has just a few counts. The rearrangement uses TRBV29-1 and TRBJ2-3, with TRBD1 identical over 8 bases. V was clipped by 5 bases and J by 6 bases; unmatched bases: 10. CDR1 SQVTM and CDR2 ANQGSEA come from the germline V gene. CDR3 length: 14 amino acids. The CDR3 DNA sequence: TGCAGCGTTCCTCGGGACAGGATAGGGGATACGCAGTATTTT. It yields the protein CSVPRDRIGDTQYF.

The rearrangement links TRBV21-1 to TRBJ2-5; TRBD2 reflects the table's D call only, with no check against the DNA. TRBV21-1 is an annotated pseudogene. The CDR3 runs 19 residues. The CDR3 DNA reads as TGTGCCAGCAGCAAACCAACCTTCCAGCGGAGCGGGACCCAAGAGACCCAGTACTTC. It specifies CASSKPTFQRSGTQETQYF.

V is TRBV9 and J is TRBJ1-2, with D maybe TRBD1 (5 bases). The CDR3 extends over 14 amino acids. Trimming pared 3 bases from V and 8 bases from J, leaving 17 bases between. Germline loops: CDR1 SGDLS, CDR2 YYNGEE. CDR3 in DNA: TGTGCCAGCAGCGCTGGGCAGGGTAGCAACGGCTACACCTTC. Its translation: CASSAGQGSNGYTF.

This clonotype showed up just a few times. The rearrangement joins TRBV28 to TRBJ2-1; 7 bases are shared with TRBD1. The CDR3 extends over 12 amino acids. V lost 4 bases to trimming and J lost 6 bases; unmatched junction nucleotides: 0. Germline V gene lookup returns CDR1 MDHEN and CDR2 SYDVKM. CDR3: CASSWTGNEQFF. CDR3 sequence (DNA): TGTGCCAGCAGTTGGACAGGCAATGAGCAGTTCTTC. Based on the CDR3 plus reference TRBV28 and TRBJ2-1, the full variable domain is DVKVTQSSRYLVKRTGEKVFLECVQDMDHENMFWYRQDPGLGLRLIYFSYDVKMKEKGDIPEGYSVSREKKERFSLILESASTNQTSMYLCASSWTGNEQFFGPGTRLTVL.

The V call is TRBV4-1, the J call TRBJ2-4; D is unresolved. The DNA end is a closer match to TRBJ2-7, so the J assignment may be wrong. CDR3 size: 16 residues. Germline V gene sequence: CDR1 MGHRA, CDR2 YSYEKL. The CDR3 here is CASSQEATARFYEQYF. The CDR3 coding sequence is TGCGCCAGCAGCCAAGAGGCCACAGCCCGATTCTACGAGCAGTACTTC.

V usage is TRBV14 and J usage is TRBJ2-3, with D possibly TRBD1 on 6 matching bases. Germline loops: CDR1 SGHDN, CDR2 FVKESK. CDR3 length: 19 residues. Trimming removed 0 bases at V and 0 bases at J, with 19 bases between. CDR3: CASSQEGTSRFESTDTQYF. CDR3 DNA: TGTGCCAGCAGCCAAGAAGGGACATCGAGGTTCGAGAGCACAGATACGCAGTATTTT.

The chain has TRBV5-6 and TRBJ2-4; 7 nucleotides agree with TRBD2. The DNA matches TRBJ2-7 better at its end, which makes the J call doubtful. The CDR3 extends over 13 amino acids. CDR1 and CDR2 from the germline V gene are SGHDT and YYEEEE. The CDR3 region is CAQVGLPFHEQYF. In nucleotides, the CDR3 is TGTGCCCAGGTGGGACTACCCTTCCACGAGCAGTACTTC.

The chain uses TRBV11-3 and TRBJ2-4, with D tentatively TRBD2 (6 bases). The J call may be mistaken, given a closer DNA end match to TRBJ2-7. Germline V gives CDR1 SGHNT, CDR2 YENEEA. This CDR3 spans 15 amino acids. The CDR3 sequence is CASSQVLALGYEQYF. CDR3 in DNA: TGTGCCAGCAGCCAGGTACTAGCCCTGGGATACGAGCAGTACTTC.

This clonotype showed up just once. The chain is built from TRBV20-1 and TRBJ2-3; 12 bases fit TRBD2. CDR3 length equals 16 residues. Germline CDR1 is DFQATT and CDR2 is SNEGSKA (reference sequence). V lost 3 bases, J lost 4 bases, and 8 bases stayed unmatched. The CDR3 is CSASPPSGGDADTQYF. DNA for the CDR3: TGCAGTGCTAGCCCACCTAGCGGGGGGGACGCAGATACGCAGTATTTT.

This clonotype was counted once. The rearrangement joins TRBV25-1 to TRBJ1-5, with a possible D match to TRBD1 (6 bases). The CDR3 is made up of 14 amino acids. Germline V gene lookup returns CDR1 MGHDK and CDR2 SYGVNS. V dropped 2 bases and J dropped 6 bases, with 11 bases sitting between them. The DNA of the CDR3 is TGTGCCAGCAGTGAAACAGGGTCGGTTCAGCCCCAGCATTTT. This sequence encodes CASSETGSVQPQHF.

The chain couples TRBV20-1 to TRBJ1-6; 7 bases line up with TRBD1. CDR1 and CDR2 from the germline V gene are DFQATT and SNEGSKA (reference sequence). The V and J ends lost 4 bases and 2 bases, in that order; junction bases with no gene match: 5. CDR3 length: 15 amino acids. The CDR3 nucleotides read TGCAGTGCTACACAGGGGAACGCCTATAATTCACCCCTCCACTTT. As protein: CSATQGNAYNSPLHF.

The chain links TRBV5-1 to TRBJ2-5, with TRBD2 matching 8 bases. CDR3 size: 17 residues. After removal of 1 base from V and 7 bases from J, the junction contained 15 bases not matched to a gene. Germline CDR1 SGHRS, CDR2 YFSETQ. As DNA, the CDR3 is TGCGCCAGCAGCTTGTCGAGCGGGGGCGCCCCCGAAGGGACCCAGTACTTC. It translates to CASSLSSGGAPEGTQYF.

The J gene is TRBJ2-1, the V gene TRBV28, with D hard to call. The CDR3 is 14 amino acids. With 6 bases removed from V and 6 bases from J, the gap between germline ends came to 15 bases. CDR1 MDHEN and CDR2 SYDVKM come from the germline V gene. CDR3 nucleotide sequence: TGTGCCAGCAGCTCAGAGGTGCTAGTCAATGAGCAGTTCTTC. Its protein product is CASSSEVLVNEQFF. Full variable domain (rest looked up from reference TRBV28 and TRBJ2-1): DVKVTQSSRYLVKRTGEKVFLECVQDMDHENMFWYRQDPGLGLRLIYFSYDVKMKEKGDIPEGYSVSREKKERFSLILESASTNQTSMYLCASSSEVLVNEQFFGPGTRLTVL.

This clonotype was seen once. The rearrangement joins TRBV7-3 to TRBJ2-1; 7 bases agree with TRBD1. CDR1 and CDR2 (germline): SGHTA, FQGTGA. The CDR3 has 15 residues. Unmatched junction bases numbered 10, after V lost 6 bases and J lost 5 bases. As DNA, the CDR3 is TGTGCCAGCAGTTCTGTAGGGACAGCCGACAATGAGCAGTTCTTC. Encoded protein: CASSSVGTADNEQFF.